Below, 3 T cell receptor beta chains from the same sample are listed, as sequenced in a study of a mutant IDH1 vaccine in newly diagnosed glioma. These receptors lack a known antigen. Clones were sequenced by immunoSEQ multiplex PCR, and TCRdb holds only the in-frame ones, with some missing. The repertoire has roughly 57,000 clones, approximately 90% of them found once; the top ten carry roughly 2.1%. Time point denoted: week 11, during vaccination. Alongside topical imiquimod, each dose of vaccine comprised 300 ug of mutant IDH1 20-mer peptide. This material consisted of PBMCs, taken from a glioma patient whose treatment included an IDH1 peptide vaccine. The receptors were sampled from a man between 40 and 49 years old with glioma.

This clone was counted once. This chain joins TRBV7-9 and TRBJ1-5, with D uncertain. V dropped 2 bases and J dropped 6 bases, with 8 bases sitting between them. Germline CDR1 SEHNR, CDR2 FQNEAQ (reference sequence). This CDR3 has 13 residues. The CDR3 coding sequence is TGTGCCAGCAGCTTAAGTGTAGGTCAGCCCCAGCATTTT. Translating gives CASSLSVGQPQHF.

The chain recombines TRBV5-4 with TRBJ2-7; the match to TRBD2 covers 15 bases. Per germline, CDR1 SGHNT and CDR2 YYREEE (reference sequence). The V gene end was trimmed by 6 bases and the J gene end by 5 bases; junction bases not matched to a gene: 9. There are 16 residues in the CDR3. The CDR3 region is CASKPGLAGGGHEQYF. The DNA of the CDR3 is TGTGCCAGCAAGCCGGGACTAGCGGGAGGAGGTCACGAGCAGTACTTC.

The chain employs TRBV7-2 and TRBJ2-7; D may be TRBD1 (6 bases). With 3 bases removed from V and 4 bases from J, the gap between germline ends came to 13 bases. The CDR3 contains 14 residues. The V gene's germline CDR1 is SGHTA and CDR2 FQGNSA. The CDR3 spells CASSFRDTRYEQYF. CDR3 nucleotides: TGTGCCAGCAGCTTCCGGGACACCCGGTACGAGCAGTACTTC.